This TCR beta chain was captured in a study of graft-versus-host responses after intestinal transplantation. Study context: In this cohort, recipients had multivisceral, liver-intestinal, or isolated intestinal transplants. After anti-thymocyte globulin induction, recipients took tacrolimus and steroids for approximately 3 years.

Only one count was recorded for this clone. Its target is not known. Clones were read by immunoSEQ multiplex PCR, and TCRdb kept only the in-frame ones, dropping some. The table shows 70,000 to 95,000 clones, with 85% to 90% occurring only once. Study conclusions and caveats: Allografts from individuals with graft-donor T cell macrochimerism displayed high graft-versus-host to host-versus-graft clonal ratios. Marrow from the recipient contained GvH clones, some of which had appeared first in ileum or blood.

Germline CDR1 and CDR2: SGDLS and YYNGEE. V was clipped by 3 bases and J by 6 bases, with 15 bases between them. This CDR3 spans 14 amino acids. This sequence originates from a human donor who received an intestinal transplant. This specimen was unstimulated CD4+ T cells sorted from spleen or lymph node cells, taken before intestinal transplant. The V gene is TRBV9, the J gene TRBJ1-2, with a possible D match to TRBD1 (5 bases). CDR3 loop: CASSDLGLNNGYTF. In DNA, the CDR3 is TGTGCCAGCAGCGACTTGGGACTTAATAATGGCTACACCTTC.